Presented here are 2 T cell receptor beta chains from one specimen sequenced in a study of cytomegalovirus exposure and HLA in healthy donors. PCR was performed using 60 Vbeta and 13 Jbeta primers. Only in-frame clones appear in the TCRdb table, and some are missing; sequencing was by immunoSEQ multiplex PCR. The table has 58,000 or so clones, approximately 82% seen once. The sample taken for sequencing was PBMCs. These receptors were obtained from a woman aged 40 to 49 in good health and CMV-seropositive.

This chain links TRBV28 with TRBJ1-5; D remains unclear. This CDR3 region has 12 residues. Looked up from germline, CDR1 is MDHEN and CDR2 is SYDVKM. V dropped 8 bases and J dropped 2 bases, with 7 bases sitting between them. CDR3 region: CASGRGNQPQHF. CDR3 in DNA: TGTGCCAGCGGCCGTGGCAATCAGCCCCAGCATTTT.

This chain joins TRBV18 and TRBJ1-2; D unclear. CDR3 size: 12 residues. V lost 5 bases and J 4 bases, leaving 8 bases between the germline ends. Germline CDR1 KGHSH, CDR2 LQKENI. For the CDR3, the DNA is TGTGCCAGCTCAACAAACAGCTATGGCTACACCTTC. Translation: CASSTNSYGYTF. Using reference TRBV18 and TRBJ1-2 for the parts outside the CDR3, the full variable domain is NAGVMQNPRHLVRRRGQEARLRCSPMKGHSHVYWYRQLPEEGLKFMVYLQKENIIDESGMPKERFSAEFPKEGPSILRIQQVVRGDSAAYFCASSTNSYGYTFGSGTRLTVV.